One sample yielded the 31 T cell receptor beta chains listed below, sequenced in a study of blood T cell repertoires in COVID-19 (dated by TCRdb to the early 2020s). Libraries were constructed by the immunoSEQ multiplex PCR assay. Imported from immuneACCESS, the table was reduced by TCRdb to in-frame sequences with V and J called. These copies leave out some clones; in studies compared against another copy, an unresolved V gene accounts for under half, and the cause of the remainder is not known. Across this sample there are more than 90,000 clones, with 72% seen only once. Together, the top ten hold about 22% of the sample. The sequenced material came from peripheral blood. The receptors originated from an older woman in a cohort sampled during active or convalescent COVID-19.

The chain recombines TRBV28 with TRBJ2-2; D is uncertain. Germline-derived CDR1 and CDR2 are MDHEN and SYDVKM. V gave up 6 bases and J gave up 0 bases, with 11 bases separating them. The CDR3 has 15 residues. CDR3 region: CASSPTRTNTGELFF. The CDR3 region has the DNA TGTGCCAGCAGCCCCACACGAACGAACACCGGGGAGCTGTTTTTT.

The chain uses TRBV7-8 and TRBJ1-6; D remains unclear. Trimming removed 5 bases at V and 3 bases at J, with 8 bases between. The CDR3 is 14 residues long. From germline, CDR1 is SGHVS and CDR2 FQNEAQ. The CDR3 DNA reads TGTGCCAGCAGCACTCAGGTCTATAATTCACCCCTCCACTTT. Translation: CASSTQVYNSPLHF.

The chain is built from TRBV11-2 and TRBJ2-1; D might be TRBD1 (6 bases). Trimming shortened V by 6 bases and J by 0 bases, and 12 bases separated the two germline ends. Germline CDR1 and CDR2: SGHAT and FQNNGV. The CDR3 is 15 residues long. For the CDR3, the DNA is TGTGCCAGCAGTTTACAGGGCTTCTCCTACAATGAGCAGTTCTTC. It yields the protein CASSLQGFSYNEQFF.

This clone came up a few times. The rearrangement joins TRBV5-6 to TRBJ2-3; 9 bases match TRBD2. CDR3 size: 15 residues. Germline V gives CDR1 SGHDT, CDR2 YYEEEE. V lost 0 bases to trimming and J lost 4 bases; unmatched junction nucleotides: 3. The CDR3 DNA reads TGTGCCAGCAGCTTGGTGGGACTAGCCGCAGATACGCAGTATTTT. Translated, it gives CASSLVGLAADTQYF. The whole variable domain, remainder taken from reference TRBV5-6 and TRBJ2-3, is DAGVTQSPTHLIKTRGQQVTLRCSPKSGHDTVSWYQQALGQGPQFIFQYYEEEERQRGNFPDRFSGHQFPNYSSELNVNALLLGDSALYLCASSLVGLAADTQYFGPGTRLTVL.

The chain couples TRBV19 to TRBJ1-5; D might be TRBD1 (6 bases). The ends were cut back, 5 bases at V and 9 bases at J, with 20 bases in the middle. Germline V lookup: CDR1 LNHDA, CDR2 SQIVND (reference sequence). The CDR3 runs 15 residues. Here the CDR3 reads CASSLQGSVRPPQHF. The CDR3 nucleotides read TGTGCCAGTAGTCTACAGGGTTCCGTTCGTCCGCCCCAGCATTTT.

This chain connects TRBV28 to TRBJ2-3; possibly TRBD1 for D (5 bases). The germline CDR1 and CDR2 sequences are MDHEN and SYDVKM. Trimming left V 7 bases short and J 5 bases short, with 16 bases between. This CDR3 has 14 residues. CDR3 DNA: TGTGCCAGCACCCGGGCCCCCGACAGAGATACGCAGTATTTT. It translates to CASTRAPDRDTQYF.

This chain connects TRBV6-6 to TRBJ1-1; no firm D call. The germline V and J ends were trimmed by 2 bases and 4 bases, with 5 bases remaining between them. Germline V gene lookup returns CDR1 MNHNY and CDR2 SVGAGI (reference sequence). The CDR3 length is 12 residues. CDR3 sequence: CASSYKLTEAFF. The CDR3 bases are TGTGCCAGCAGTTACAAACTCACTGAAGCTTTCTTT.

This clone was observed many times. The chain combines TRBV6-6 with TRBJ2-2, with TRBD2 matching 11 bases. Trimming at V came to 5 bases and at J to 4 bases, leaving 6 bases not matched to a gene. From germline, CDR1 is MNHNY and CDR2 SVGAGI (reference sequence). The CDR3 consists of 16 residues. CDR3 protein: CASSRTLAGVTGELFF. In nucleotides, the CDR3 is TGTGCCAGCAGTCGTACACTAGCGGGGGTCACCGGGGAGCTGTTTTTT.

V gene TRBV11-2 combines with J gene TRBJ1-2; no definite D call. CDR1 is SGHAT, CDR2 FQNNGV, per germline. There are 14 residues in the CDR3. The V end was cut by 0 bases, the J end by 3 bases, with 8 bases between. The DNA for the CDR3 is TGTGCCAGCAGCTTAGATGCTGCAGACTATGGCTACACCTTC. The encoded protein is CASSLDAADYGYTF.

The chain employs TRBV5-1 and TRBJ2-7, with 9 bases that match TRBD1. CDR1 and CDR2 from the germline V gene are SGHRS and YFSETQ. This CDR3 comprises 13 residues. Trimming at V came to 5 bases and at J to 4 bases, leaving 4 bases not matched to a gene. CDR3 nucleotide sequence: TGCGCCAGCAGTTGGGACAGGGCTTACGAGCAGTACTTC. This gives the protein CASSWDRAYEQYF.

CDR3 loop: CASSFPSSYNEQFF. The CDR3 DNA reads as TGTGCCAGTAGTTTCCCGAGCTCCTACAATGAGCAGTTCTTC. The rearrangement uses TRBV19 and TRBJ2-1; D is unresolved. This CDR3 region has 14 residues. V was clipped by 5 bases and J by 0 bases, with 8 bases between them. Germline-derived CDR1 and CDR2 are LNHDA and SQIVND (reference sequence).

The chain links TRBV27 to TRBJ1-1; a weak D match, TRBD1 (6 bases). With 5 bases removed from V and 5 bases from J, the gap between germline ends came to 12 bases. The CDR3 runs 13 residues. Per germline, CDR1 MNHEY and CDR2 SMNVEV (reference sequence). The chain's CDR3 is CASSAGELTEAFF. The CDR3 nucleotides are TGTGCCAGCAGTGCAGGGGAATTGACTGAAGCTTTCTTT.

V and J are TRBV19 and TRBJ1-1, with TRBD1 identical over 7 bases. V was clipped by 7 bases and J by 6 bases; unmatched bases: 5. CDR1 and CDR2 (germline): LNHDA, SQIVND (reference sequence). The CDR3 has 12 amino acids. DNA for the CDR3: TGTGCCAGTACTAACGACAGGGCTGAAGCTTTCTTT. It translates to CASTNDRAEAFF.

This clone was observed a handful of times. The gene calls are TRBV6-5 and TRBJ1-1; D not certain. Deletions cut 0 bases from V and 2 bases from J, with 7 bases between. The germline gives CDR1 MNHEY, CDR2 SVGAGI. The CDR3 spans 14 residues. CDR3 region: CASSYSSTNTEAFF. Written as DNA, the CDR3 is TGTGCCAGCAGTTACTCGTCCACAAACACTGAAGCTTTCTTT.

The CDR3 spells CASSLGLAADTQYF. In nucleotides, the CDR3 is TGTGCCAGCAGCCTGGGACTAGCGGCAGATACGCAGTATTTT. The chain couples TRBV3-1 (or the pseudogene TRBV3-2) to TRBJ2-3, with 11 bases fitting TRBD2. This CDR3 has 14 amino acids. V lost 4 bases, J lost 4 bases, and 1 base stayed unmatched. Germline values: CDR1 LGHDT, CDR2 YNNKEL (reference sequence).

CDR3 nucleotide sequence: TGCGCCAGCAGCATATACCACCCCCGGCAGGCGGGTGGCAATCAGCCCCAGCATTTT. This sequence encodes CASSIYHPRQAGGNQPQHF. V and J are TRBV5-1 and TRBJ1-5; D gene uncertain. There are 19 residues in the CDR3. CDR1 is SGHRS, CDR2 YFSETQ, per germline. V gave up 4 bases and J gave up 2 bases, with 25 bases separating them. Full variable domain (rest looked up from reference TRBV5-1 and TRBJ1-5): KAGVTQTPRYLIKTRGQQVTLSCSPISGHRSVSWYQQTPGQGLQFLFEYFSETQRNKGNFPGRFSGRQFSNSRSEMNVSTLELGDSALYLCASSIYHPRQAGGNQPQHFGDGTRLSIL.

Details on this clone: At one end the junction does not follow the germline gene, possibly because of a read error. This chain uses TRBV7-1 with TRBJ1-4; D not resolved. TRBV7-1 is flagged as an ORF with uncertain function. The CDR3 is 10 amino acids. The chain's CDR3 is CASSSGKTVF. CDR3 in DNA: TGTGCCAGCAGCTCCGGGAAAACTGTTTTT.

This clone is a singleton in its sample. The chain joins TRBV5-1 to TRBJ2-3; D is possibly TRBD1 (7 bases). The V end lost 7 bases, the J end lost 4 bases, and 16 bases lay between the germline ends. The CDR3 has 14 amino acids. From germline, CDR1 is SGHRS and CDR2 YFSETQ. CDR3 nucleotide sequence: TGCGCCAGCCGGGTCAGGGGGGTGGCAGATACGCAGTATTTT. Its translation: CASRVRGVADTQYF.

The gene calls are TRBV3-1 (or the pseudogene TRBV3-2) and TRBJ2-2, with 10 positions matching TRBD2. Germline V gene data show CDR1 as LGHDT and CDR2 as YNNKEL (reference sequence). The trim removed 3 bases at V and 3 bases at J, leaving 7 bases unmatched. This CDR3 comprises 17 residues. The CDR3 sequence: CASSQTLAGEDTGELFF. CDR3 in DNA: TGTGCCAGCAGCCAGACCCTAGCGGGAGAAGACACCGGGGAGCTGTTTTTT.

This chain connects TRBV18 to TRBJ2-1, with 11 bases matching TRBD2. CDR1 and CDR2 (germline): KGHSH, LQKENI. V lost 2 bases to trimming and J lost 7 bases; unmatched junction nucleotides: 10. The CDR3 is 17 amino acids. The CDR3 region is CASSPYSGGAGRNEQFF. CDR3 nucleotides: TGTGCCAGCTCACCATATAGCGGGGGGGCCGGTAGGAATGAGCAGTTCTTC.

The chain carries TRBV5-1 and TRBJ2-5; 8 nucleotides match TRBD2. The CDR3 spans 17 residues. V was clipped by 4 bases and J by 2 bases; unmatched bases: 13. CDR1 is SGHRS, CDR2 YFSETQ, per germline. CDR3 in amino acids: CASSLYVEAGAQETQYF. The DNA for the CDR3 is TGCGCCAGCAGCCTATATGTAGAAGCGGGGGCACAAGAGACCCAGTACTTC.

This chain joins TRBV7-3 and TRBJ2-5; 11 nucleotides line up with TRBD1. This CDR3 region has 16 residues. In germline, CDR1 is SGHTA, CDR2 FQGTGA. With V trimmed by 0 bases and J by 4 bases, 4 bases remained unmatched. The CDR3 is CASSLTGTGGLETQYF. DNA for the CDR3: TGTGCCAGCAGCTTAACTGGGACAGGGGGTCTAGAGACCCAGTACTTC.

The CDR3 is CASSMTGSGNTIYF. In DNA form, the CDR3 reads TGTGCCAGTAGTATGACGGGCTCTGGAAACACCATATATTTT. This rearrangement joins TRBV19 to TRBJ1-3; no definite D call. The V gene lost 3 bases and the J gene lost 0 bases, with 6 bases spanning the gap. The germline CDR1 and CDR2 sequences are LNHDA and SQIVND (reference sequence). The CDR3 has 14 residues.

This rearrangement joins TRBV10-3 to TRBJ2-2, with D possibly TRBD1 on 6 matching bases. Trimming took off 7 bases at V and 6 bases at J, with 12 bases between the two ends. In germline, CDR1 is ENHRY, CDR2 SYGVKD. The CDR3 totals 13 residues. The CDR3 reads CAINAGTSGELFF. CDR3 coding DNA: TGTGCCATCAATGCCGGGACATCCGGGGAGCTGTTTTTT.

A few counts support this clone. The chain couples TRBV6-5 to TRBJ1-5, with 9 bases identical to TRBD1. Germline V gene sequence: CDR1 MNHEY, CDR2 SVGAGI. This CDR3 region has 15 residues. V lost 7 bases, J lost 4 bases, and 8 bases stayed unmatched. In nucleotides, the CDR3 is TGTGCCAGCACCTGGACAGGGGATCGGAATCAGCCCCAGCATTTT. Protein product: CASTWTGDRNQPQHF.

This chain links TRBV19 with TRBJ2-7; 8 bases map to TRBD1. Germline V CDR1 and CDR2: LNHDA, SQIVND (reference sequence). This CDR3 has 13 residues. The V gene end was trimmed by 5 bases and the J gene end by 5 bases; junction bases not matched to a gene: 5. CDR3 region: CASSVQGAHEQYF. Here the CDR3 DNA reads TGTGCCAGTAGTGTCCAGGGGGCCCACGAGCAGTACTTC.

This clone was observed a few times. The gene calls are TRBV9 and TRBJ1-1, with no clear D. This CDR3 contains 16 residues. V was pared by 0 bases and J by 4 bases, with 16 bases between. Germline V CDR1 and CDR2: SGDLS, YYNGEE. The CDR3 sequence: CASSVAPPGRGTEAFF. DNA of the CDR3: TGTGCCAGCAGCGTAGCTCCCCCGGGTCGGGGCACTGAAGCTTTCTTT. Combining the CDR3 with reference TRBV9 and TRBJ1-1 gives the whole variable domain DSGVTQTPKHLITATGQRVTLRCSPRSGDLSVYWYQQSLDQGLQFLIQYYNGEERAKGNILERFSAQQFPDLHSELNLSSLELGDSALYFCASSVAPPGRGTEAFFGQGTRLTVV.

This rearrangement joins TRBV20-1 to TRBJ1-5; possibly TRBD1 for D (5 bases). This CDR3 spans 13 amino acids. Trimming stripped 3 bases from V and 5 bases from J, with 11 bases between. Germline loops: CDR1 DFQATT, CDR2 SNEGSKA (reference sequence). The CDR3 loop reads CSASAQDYQPQHF. As DNA, the CDR3 is TGCAGTGCTAGTGCACAGGATTATCAGCCCCAGCATTTT.

Comment on this clone: Relative to the germline gene, one junction end is altered; a read error may explain this. The chain couples TRBV5-1 to TRBJ2-3; TRBD2 matches at 8 bases. The germline V gene has CDR1 SGHRS and CDR2 YFSETQ. CDR3 length: 17 amino acids. The CDR3 loop reads CASSLEAGAHSTYTQYF. The CDR3, as DNA: TGCGCCAGCAGCTTGGAAGCGGGGGCCCATAGCACATATACGCAGTATTTT.

The chain has TRBV5-1 and TRBJ1-4; the D is unclear. CDR1 and CDR2 (germline): SGHRS, YFSETQ. Deletions cut 0 bases from V and 6 bases from J, with 9 bases between. The CDR3 is 14 residues long. CDR3 sequence reads: CASSLAWSDEKLFF. CDR3 coding DNA: TGCGCCAGCAGCTTGGCCTGGTCAGATGAAAAACTGTTTTTT.

The chain couples TRBV12-3 or TRBV12-4 to TRBJ2-1; D is uncertain. The CDR3 runs 13 residues. Trimming stripped 0 bases from V and 15 bases from J, with 15 bases between. The CDR3 loop reads CASSLAEVGFGFF. The CDR3 region has the DNA TGTGCCAGCAGTTTAGCCGAGGTTGGCTTTGGGTTCTTC.